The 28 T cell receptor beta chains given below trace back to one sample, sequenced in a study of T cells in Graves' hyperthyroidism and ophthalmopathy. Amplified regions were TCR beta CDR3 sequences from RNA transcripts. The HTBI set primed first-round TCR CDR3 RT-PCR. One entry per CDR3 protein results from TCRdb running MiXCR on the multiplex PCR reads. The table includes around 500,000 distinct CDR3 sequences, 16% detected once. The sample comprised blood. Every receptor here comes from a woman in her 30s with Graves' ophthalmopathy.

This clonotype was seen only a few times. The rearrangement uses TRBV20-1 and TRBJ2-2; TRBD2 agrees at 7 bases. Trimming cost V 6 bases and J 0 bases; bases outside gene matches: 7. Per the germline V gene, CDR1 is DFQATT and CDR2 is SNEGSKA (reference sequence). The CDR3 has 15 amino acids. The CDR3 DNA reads TGCAGTGCCGCACCTGGACTAGCGAACACCGGGGAGCTGTTTTTT. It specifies CSAAPGLANTGELFF.

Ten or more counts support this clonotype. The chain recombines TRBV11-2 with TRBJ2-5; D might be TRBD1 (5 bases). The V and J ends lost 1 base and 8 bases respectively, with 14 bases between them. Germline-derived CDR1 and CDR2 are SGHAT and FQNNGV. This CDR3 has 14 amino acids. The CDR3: CASSLGTRSATQYF. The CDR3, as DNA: TGTGCCAGCAGCTTAGGGACACGGTCCGCCACCCAGTACTTC.

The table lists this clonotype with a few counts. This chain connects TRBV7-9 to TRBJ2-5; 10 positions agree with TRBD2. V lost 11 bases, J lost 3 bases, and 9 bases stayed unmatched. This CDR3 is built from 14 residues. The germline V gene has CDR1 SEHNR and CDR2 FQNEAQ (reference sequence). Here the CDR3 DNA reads TGTGCCTTTCGGGGAACTAGCGGGGAAGAGACCCAGTACTTC. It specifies CAFRGTSGEETQYF.

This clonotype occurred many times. CDR3 coding DNA: TGTGCCAGCAGTTACTCTGGGGGCAGCCTTGGCACTGAAGCTTTCTTT. Its protein is CASSYSGGSLGTEAFF. The chain recombines TRBV6-5 with TRBJ1-1; D is possibly TRBD1 (6 bases). Germline lookup yields CDR1 MNHEY and CDR2 SVGAGI. Trimming left V 0 bases short and J 4 bases short, with 15 bases between. The CDR3 sequence is 16 residues long.

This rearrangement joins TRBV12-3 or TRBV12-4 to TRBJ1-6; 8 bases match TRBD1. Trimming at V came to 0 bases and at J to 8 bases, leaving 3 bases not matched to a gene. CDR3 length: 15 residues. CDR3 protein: CASSLAQGAHSPLHF. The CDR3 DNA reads TGTGCCAGCAGTTTAGCGCAGGGGGCGCATTCACCCCTCCACTTT.

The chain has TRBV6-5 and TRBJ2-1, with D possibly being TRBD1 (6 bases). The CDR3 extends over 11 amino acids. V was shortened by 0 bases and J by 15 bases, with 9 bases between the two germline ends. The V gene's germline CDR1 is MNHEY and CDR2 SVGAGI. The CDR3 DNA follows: TGTGCCAGCAGTTACTCGCAGGGGTGGTTCTTC. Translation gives CASSYSQGWFF.

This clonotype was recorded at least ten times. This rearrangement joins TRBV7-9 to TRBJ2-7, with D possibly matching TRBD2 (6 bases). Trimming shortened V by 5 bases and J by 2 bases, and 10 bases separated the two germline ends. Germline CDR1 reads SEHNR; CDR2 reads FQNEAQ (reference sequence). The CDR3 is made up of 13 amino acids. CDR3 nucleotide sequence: TGTGCCAGCAGCCCGCGGGGTACCTACGAGCAGTACTTC. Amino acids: CASSPRGTYEQYF.

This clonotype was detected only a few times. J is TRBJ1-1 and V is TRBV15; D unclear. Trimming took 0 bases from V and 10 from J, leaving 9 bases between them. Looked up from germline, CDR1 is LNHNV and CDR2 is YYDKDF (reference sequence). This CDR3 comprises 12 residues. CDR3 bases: TGTGCCACCAGCAGAGATGGAAGGTCAGCTTTCTTT. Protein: CATSRDGRSAFF.

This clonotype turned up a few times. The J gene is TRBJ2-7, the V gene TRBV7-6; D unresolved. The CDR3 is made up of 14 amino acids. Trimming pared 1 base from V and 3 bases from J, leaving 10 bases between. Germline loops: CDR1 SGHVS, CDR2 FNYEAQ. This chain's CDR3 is CASSLDYSSYEQYF. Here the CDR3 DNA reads TGTGCCAGCAGCTTAGACTATTCAAGCTACGAGCAGTACTTC.

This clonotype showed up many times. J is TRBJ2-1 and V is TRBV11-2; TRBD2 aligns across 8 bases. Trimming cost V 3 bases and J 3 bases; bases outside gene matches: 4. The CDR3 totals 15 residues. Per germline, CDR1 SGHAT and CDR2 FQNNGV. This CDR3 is CASSFSGIGYNEQFF. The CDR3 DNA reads TGTGCCAGCAGCTTTAGCGGGATCGGCTACAATGAGCAGTTCTTC.

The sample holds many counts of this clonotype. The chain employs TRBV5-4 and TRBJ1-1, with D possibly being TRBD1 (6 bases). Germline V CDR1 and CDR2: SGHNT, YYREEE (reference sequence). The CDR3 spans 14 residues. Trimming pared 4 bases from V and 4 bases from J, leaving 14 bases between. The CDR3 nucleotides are TGTGCCAGCAGCGCAATACAGGGAGCCACTGAAGCTTTCTTT. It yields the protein CASSAIQGATEAFF.

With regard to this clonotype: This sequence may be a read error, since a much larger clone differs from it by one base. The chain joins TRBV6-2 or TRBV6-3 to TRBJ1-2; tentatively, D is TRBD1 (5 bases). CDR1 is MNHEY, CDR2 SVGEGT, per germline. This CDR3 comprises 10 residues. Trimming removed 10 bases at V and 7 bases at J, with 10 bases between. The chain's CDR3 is CATRDIGYTF. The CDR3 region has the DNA TGTGCCACCAGGGATATTGGCTACACCTTC.

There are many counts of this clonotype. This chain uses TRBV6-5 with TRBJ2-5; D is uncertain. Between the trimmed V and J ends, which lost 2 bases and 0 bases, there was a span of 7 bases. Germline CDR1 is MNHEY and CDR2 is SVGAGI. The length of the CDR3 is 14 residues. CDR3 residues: CASSYLRDQETQYF. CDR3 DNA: TGTGCCAGCAGTTACCTCCGGGACCAAGAGACCCAGTACTTC.

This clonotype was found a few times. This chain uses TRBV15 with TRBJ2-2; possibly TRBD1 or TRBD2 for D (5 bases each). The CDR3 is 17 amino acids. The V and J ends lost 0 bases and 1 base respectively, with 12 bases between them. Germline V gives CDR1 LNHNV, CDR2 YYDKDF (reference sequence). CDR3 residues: CATSREPGPKNTGELFF. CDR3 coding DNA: TGTGCCACCAGCAGAGAACCGGGACCCAAGAACACCGGGGAGCTGTTTTTT.

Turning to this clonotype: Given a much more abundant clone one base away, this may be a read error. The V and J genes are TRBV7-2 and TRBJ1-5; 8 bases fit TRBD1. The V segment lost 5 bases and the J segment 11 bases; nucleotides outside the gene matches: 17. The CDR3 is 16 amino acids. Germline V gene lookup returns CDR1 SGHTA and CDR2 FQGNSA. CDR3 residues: CASSPDRAGGSQAQHF. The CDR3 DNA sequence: TGTGCCAGCAGCCCAGACCGGGCAGGGGGCAGCCAGGCCCAGCATTTT.

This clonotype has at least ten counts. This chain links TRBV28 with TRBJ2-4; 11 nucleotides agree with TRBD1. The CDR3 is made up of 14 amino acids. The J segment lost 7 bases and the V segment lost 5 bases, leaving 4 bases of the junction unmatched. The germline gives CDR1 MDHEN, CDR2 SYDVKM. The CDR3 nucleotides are TGTGCCAGCAGTCCCGGGACAGGGGGTAACATTCAGTACTTC. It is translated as CASSPGTGGNIQYF. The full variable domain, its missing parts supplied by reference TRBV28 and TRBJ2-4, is DVKVTQSSRYLVKRTGEKVFLECVQDMDHENMFWYRQDPGLGLRLIYFSYDVKMKEKGDIPEGYSVSREKKERFSLILESASTNQTSMYLCASSPGTGGNIQYFGAGTRLSVL.

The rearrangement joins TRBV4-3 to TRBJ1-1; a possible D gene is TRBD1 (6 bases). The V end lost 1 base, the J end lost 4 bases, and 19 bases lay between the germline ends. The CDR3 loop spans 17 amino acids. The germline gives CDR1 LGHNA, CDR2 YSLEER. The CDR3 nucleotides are TGCGCCAGCAGCCAAGGGGGGCCAGGCAGGGCGGGCACTGAAGCTTTCTTT. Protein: CASSQGGPGRAGTEAFF.

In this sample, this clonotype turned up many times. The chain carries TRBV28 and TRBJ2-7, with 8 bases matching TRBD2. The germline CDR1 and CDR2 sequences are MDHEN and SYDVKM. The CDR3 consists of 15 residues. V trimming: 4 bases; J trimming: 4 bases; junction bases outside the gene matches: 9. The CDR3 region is CASSSSAGAGYEQYF. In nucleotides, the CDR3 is TGTGCCAGCAGTTCCTCAGCGGGAGCGGGTTACGAGCAGTACTTC.

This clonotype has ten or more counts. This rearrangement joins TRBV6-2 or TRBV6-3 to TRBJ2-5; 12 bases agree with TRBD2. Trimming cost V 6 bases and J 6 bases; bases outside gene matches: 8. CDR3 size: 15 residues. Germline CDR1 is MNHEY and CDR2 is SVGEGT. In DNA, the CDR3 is TGTGCCAGCAGCGTTCGGACTAGCGGGATAAAGACCCAGTACTTC. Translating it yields CASSVRTSGIKTQYF.

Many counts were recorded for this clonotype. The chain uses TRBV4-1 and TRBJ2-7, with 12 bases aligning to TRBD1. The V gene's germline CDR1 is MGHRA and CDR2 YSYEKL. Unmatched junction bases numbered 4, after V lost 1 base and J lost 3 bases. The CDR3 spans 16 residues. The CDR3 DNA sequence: TGCGCCAGCAGCCAAGGCGGGACAGGGGGCATCTACGAGCAGTACTTC. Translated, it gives CASSQGGTGGIYEQYF.

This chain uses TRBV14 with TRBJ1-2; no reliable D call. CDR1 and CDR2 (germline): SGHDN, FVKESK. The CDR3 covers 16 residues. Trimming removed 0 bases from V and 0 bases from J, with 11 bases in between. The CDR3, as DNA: TGTGCCAGCAGCCAAGATCAAGCAGGAACTAACTATGGCTACACCTTC. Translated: CASSQDQAGTNYGYTF.

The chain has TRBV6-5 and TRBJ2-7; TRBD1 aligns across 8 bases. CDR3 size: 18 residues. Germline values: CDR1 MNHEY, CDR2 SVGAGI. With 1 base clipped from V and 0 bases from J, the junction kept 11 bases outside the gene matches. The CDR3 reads CASSYLPPGTGRSYEQYF. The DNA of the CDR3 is TGTGCCAGCAGTTACTTACCCCCAGGGACAGGTCGCTCCTACGAGCAGTACTTC.

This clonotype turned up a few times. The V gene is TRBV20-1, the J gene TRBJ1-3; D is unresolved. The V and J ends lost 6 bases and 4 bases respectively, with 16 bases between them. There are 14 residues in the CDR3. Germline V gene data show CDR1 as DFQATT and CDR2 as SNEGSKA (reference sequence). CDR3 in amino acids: CSAPDGVEGNTIYF. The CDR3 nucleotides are TGCAGTGCCCCGGACGGGGTTGAAGGAAACACCATATATTTT.

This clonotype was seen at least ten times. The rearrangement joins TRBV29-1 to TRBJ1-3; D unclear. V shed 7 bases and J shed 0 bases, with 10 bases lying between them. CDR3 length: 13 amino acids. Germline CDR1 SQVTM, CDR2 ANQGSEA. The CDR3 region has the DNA TGCAGCGCGCAACAGAGCTCTGGAAACACCATATATTTT. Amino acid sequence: CSAQQSSGNTIYF.

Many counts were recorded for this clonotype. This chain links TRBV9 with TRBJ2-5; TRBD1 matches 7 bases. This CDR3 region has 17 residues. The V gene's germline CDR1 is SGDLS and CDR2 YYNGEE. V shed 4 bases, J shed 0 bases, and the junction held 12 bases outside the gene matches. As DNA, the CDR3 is TGTGCCAGCAGCTCCAACCCGGAGACAGGGTACCAAGAGACCCAGTACTTC. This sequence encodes CASSSNPETGYQETQYF.

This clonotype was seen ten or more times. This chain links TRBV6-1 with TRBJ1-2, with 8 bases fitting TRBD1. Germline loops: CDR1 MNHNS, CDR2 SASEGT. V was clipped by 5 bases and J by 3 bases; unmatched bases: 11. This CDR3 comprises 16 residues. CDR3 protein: CASSRAGGALHYGYTF. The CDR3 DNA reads TGTGCCAGCAGTCGAGCAGGGGGCGCACTTCACTATGGCTACACCTTC.

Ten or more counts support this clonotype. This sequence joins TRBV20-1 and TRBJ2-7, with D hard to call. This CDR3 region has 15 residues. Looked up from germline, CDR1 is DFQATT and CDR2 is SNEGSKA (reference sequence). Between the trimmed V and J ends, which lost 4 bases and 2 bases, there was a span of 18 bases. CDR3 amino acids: CSATRPDWTPYEQYF. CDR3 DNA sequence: TGCAGTGCTACACGCCCTGACTGGACGCCCTACGAGCAGTACTTC.

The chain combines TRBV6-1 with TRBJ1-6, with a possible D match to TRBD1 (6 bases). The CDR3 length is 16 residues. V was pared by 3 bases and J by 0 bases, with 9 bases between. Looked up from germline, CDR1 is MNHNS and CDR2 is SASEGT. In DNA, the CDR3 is TGTGCCAGCAGTGACCAGGACAGCTCCTATAATTCACCCCTCCACTTT. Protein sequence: CASSDQDSSYNSPLHF.